The following is a T cell receptor (beta chain) sequence with its context. Germline CDR1 and CDR2: LGHNA and YNFKEQ. This CDR3 has 12 amino acids. With 0 bases removed from V and 11 bases from J, the gap between germline ends came to 10 bases. The source of the sample is a study of blood T cell repertoires in COVID-19. Overall study: T cells, B-cell-depleted T cells, or PBMCs provided the cDNA or gDNA that served as material.

One Seattle source followed patients from active infection through their disease course. Original analysis: The assay estimated nucleated cells by amplifying reference gene primers. The repertoire was sequenced with immunoSEQ multiplex PCR; TCRdb's copy has only in-frame clones and lacks some. V and J calls and clone size come straight from that table; D and trimming were deduced from the DNA. The sample holds roughly 190,000 clones, around 84% seen once. The rearrangement uses TRBV4-2 and TRBJ1-1; D call uncertain. The TCR sequence derives from a woman in her 70s with COVID-19, enrolled during active disease. Sequenced sample: peripheral blood. The CDR3 region is CASSQEEHSAFF. DNA for the CDR3: TGTGCCAGCAGCCAAGAAGAACATTCGGCTTTCTTT.